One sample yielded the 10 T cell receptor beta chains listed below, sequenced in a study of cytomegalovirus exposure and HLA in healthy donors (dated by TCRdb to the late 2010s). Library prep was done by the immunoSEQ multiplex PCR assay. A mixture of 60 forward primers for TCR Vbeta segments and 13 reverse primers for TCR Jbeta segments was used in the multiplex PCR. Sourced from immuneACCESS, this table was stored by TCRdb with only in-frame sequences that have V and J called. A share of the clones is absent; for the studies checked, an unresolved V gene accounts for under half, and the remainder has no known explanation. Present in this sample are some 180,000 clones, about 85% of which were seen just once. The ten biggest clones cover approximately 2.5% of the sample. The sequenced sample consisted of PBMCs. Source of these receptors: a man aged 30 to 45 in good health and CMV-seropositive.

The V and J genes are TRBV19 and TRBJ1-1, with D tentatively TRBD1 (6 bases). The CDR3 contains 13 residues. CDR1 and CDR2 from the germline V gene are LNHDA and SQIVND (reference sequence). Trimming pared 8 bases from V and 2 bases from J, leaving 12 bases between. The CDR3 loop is CASGGHHNTEAFF. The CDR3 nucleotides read TGTGCCAGTGGGGGACACCACAACACTGAAGCTTTCTTT.

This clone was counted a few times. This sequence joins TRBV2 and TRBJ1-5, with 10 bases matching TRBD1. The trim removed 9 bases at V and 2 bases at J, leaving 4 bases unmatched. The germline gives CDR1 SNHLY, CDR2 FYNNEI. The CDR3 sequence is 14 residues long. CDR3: CASKGTGGNQPQHF. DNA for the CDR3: TGTGCCAGTAAGGGGACAGGGGGCAATCAGCCCCAGCATTTT.

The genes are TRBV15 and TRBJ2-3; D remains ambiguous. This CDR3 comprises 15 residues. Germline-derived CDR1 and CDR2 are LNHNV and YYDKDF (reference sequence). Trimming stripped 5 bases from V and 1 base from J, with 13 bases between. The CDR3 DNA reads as TGTGCCACCAGCGGCGGTGGCGGCCGCACAGATACGCAGTATTTT. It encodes CATSGGGGRTDTQYF.

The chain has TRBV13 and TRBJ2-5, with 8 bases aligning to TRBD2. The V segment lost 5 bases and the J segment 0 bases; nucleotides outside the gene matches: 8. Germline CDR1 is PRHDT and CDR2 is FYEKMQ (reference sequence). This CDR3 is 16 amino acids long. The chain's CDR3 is CASSPGTRKYQETQYF. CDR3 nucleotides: TGTGCCAGCAGCCCCGGGACTAGGAAGTACCAAGAGACCCAGTACTTC.

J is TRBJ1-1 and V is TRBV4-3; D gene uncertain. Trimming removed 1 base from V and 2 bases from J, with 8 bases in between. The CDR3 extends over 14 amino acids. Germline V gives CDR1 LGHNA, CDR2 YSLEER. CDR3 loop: CASSQVPGNTEAFF. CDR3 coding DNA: TGCGCCAGCAGCCAAGTACCAGGTAACACTGAAGCTTTCTTT.

The CDR3 nucleotides read TGCGCCAGCAGCTGGACAGGCAAGAACACTGAAGCTTTCTTT. Its protein product is CASSWTGKNTEAFF. This chain uses TRBV5-1 with TRBJ1-1; 7 nucleotides agree with TRBD1. The CDR3 loop spans 14 amino acids. V was clipped by 3 bases and J by 1 base; unmatched bases: 3. The germline V gene has CDR1 SGHRS and CDR2 YFSETQ. Full variable domain (missing parts from reference TRBV5-1 and TRBJ1-1): KAGVTQTPRYLIKTRGQQVTLSCSPISGHRSVSWYQQTPGQGLQFLFEYFSETQRNKGNFPGRFSGRQFSNSRSEMNVSTLELGDSALYLCASSWTGKNTEAFFGQGTRLTVV.

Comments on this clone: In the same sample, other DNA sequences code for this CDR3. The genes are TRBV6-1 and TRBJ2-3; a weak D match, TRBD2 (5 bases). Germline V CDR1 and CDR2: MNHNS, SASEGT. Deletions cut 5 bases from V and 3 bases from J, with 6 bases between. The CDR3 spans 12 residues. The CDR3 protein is CASSPGTDTQYF. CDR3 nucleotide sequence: TGTGCCAGCAGTCCGGGGACAGATACGCAGTATTTT.

The CDR3 DNA reads TGTGCCAGCCGACTAGCGGGATCAAGGACAGATACGCAGTATTTT. Translation gives CASRLAGSRTDTQYF. The genes are TRBV6-5 and TRBJ2-3; 11 nucleotides align to TRBD2. V lost 8 bases and J lost 3; bases outside the gene matches: 7. CDR1 MNHEY and CDR2 SVGAGI come from the germline V gene. The CDR3 extends over 15 amino acids.

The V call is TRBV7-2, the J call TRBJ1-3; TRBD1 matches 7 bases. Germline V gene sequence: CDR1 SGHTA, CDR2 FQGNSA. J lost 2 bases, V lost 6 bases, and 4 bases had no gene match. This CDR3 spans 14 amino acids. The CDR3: CASRSTGAGNTIYF. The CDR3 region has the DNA TGTGCCAGCAGATCAACAGGGGCTGGAAACACCATATATTTT.

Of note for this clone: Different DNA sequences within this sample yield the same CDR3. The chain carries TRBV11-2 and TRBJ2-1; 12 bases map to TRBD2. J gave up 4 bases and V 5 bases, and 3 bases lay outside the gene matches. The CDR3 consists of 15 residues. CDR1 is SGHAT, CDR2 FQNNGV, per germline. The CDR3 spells CASSLAGGPYNEQFF. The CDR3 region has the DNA TGTGCCAGCAGCCTAGCGGGAGGGCCTTACAATGAGCAGTTCTTC.